The T cell receptor beta chain under discussion was sequenced for a study of shared clonotypes between healthy human individuals. The method was immunoSEQ multiplex PCR; TCRdb's version includes in-frame clones alone and lacks a portion of them. This repertoire shows about a million clones, 75% found once; its top ten account for about 1.5%. CDR3 length: 13 residues. Germline V gives CDR1 SNHLY, CDR2 FYNNEI. The V gene lost 2 bases and the J gene lost 7 bases, with 12 bases spanning the gap. The receptor was derived from a man aged 18 to 35 in good health. Sample: memory CD4+ T cells sorted from blood. As to subset: CD45RA-negative fraction. V is TRBV2 and J is TRBJ2-7, with D possibly TRBD1 on 5 matching bases. The CDR3, as DNA: TGTGCCAGCAGTGAATGGGGCGTTGCGGAGCAGTACTTC. This gives the protein CASSEWGVAEQYF. Full variable domain (remainder filled in from reference TRBV2 and TRBJ2-7): EPEVTQTPSHQVTQMGQEVILRCVPISNHLYFYWYRQILGQKVEFLVSFYNNEISEKSEIFDDQFSVERPDGSNFTLKIRSTKLEDSAMYFCASSEWGVAEQYFGPGTRLTVT.